A selection of T cell receptor beta chains follows, all from one sample in a study of blood T cell repertoires in COVID-19. The assay was immunoSEQ multiplex PCR, and TCRdb's table has in-frame clones only and misses some. The sample includes approximately 220,000 clones, approximately 86% of them seen just once. Sequencing was performed on PBMCs or T cells enriched from blood (not recorded which). The receptor source for this set is a woman aged 30 to 39 who had been exposed to COVID-19. Each CDR3 is given with its conserved first and last residue. The size of a clone is reported for some rows only, either as once, few or many, or as a class for expanded clones.

abundance | j_gene | v_gene | CDR3aa
. | TRBJ2-7 | TRBV11-3 | CASSPRRGREPYEQYF
few | TRBJ1-6 | TRBV11-2 | CASSISGEDNSPLHF
. | TRBJ2-1 | TRBV18 | CASSPNGGAAYNEQFF
. | TRBJ1-2 | TRBV3-1/TRBV3-2 | CASSHKGTGKSSGGYTF
. | TRBJ2-3 | TRBV5-1 | CASSRRGGGAGDTQYF
. | TRBJ2-3 | TRBV3-1/TRBV3-2 | CASSQDFVLAADTQYF
. | TRBJ1-2 | TRBV29-1 | CSVEGQGEGGYTF
. | TRBJ2-1 | TRBV19 | CASSIQSVRYRTGVVNEQFF
. | TRBJ2-1 | TRBV4-2 | CASSQFTGTGHGNEQFF
. | TRBJ1-1 | TRBV11-3 | CASSFIGDTEAFF
. | TRBJ2-2 | TRBV7-6 | CASSSPTGGTGELFF
. | TRBJ2-7 | TRBV24-1 | CATSDVQGNNEQYF
. | TRBJ2-1 | TRBV6-1 | CASSSTNNEQFF
. | TRBJ1-2 | TRBV29-1 | CSVGQGAEGYTF
. | TRBJ1-2 | TRBV5-5 | CASSSGPRNYGYTF
. | TRBJ2-3 | TRBV21-1 | CASLLCGLRGPSDTQYF
. | TRBJ2-3 | TRBV18 | CASGSTYASGSTDTQYF
. | TRBJ1-2 | TRBV30 | CAWSVRGYGYTF
. | TRBJ2-7 | TRBV5-4 | CASSLAASTSYEQYF
. | TRBJ1-2 | TRBV5-1 | CASSLAGFSGYTF
once | TRBJ2-3 | TRBV9 | CASSVEASGGALFDTQYF
. | TRBJ2-2 | TRBV28 | CASIVGGAGNTGELFF
. | TRBJ2-3 | TRBV9 | CASSVGSGQRTDTQYF
. | TRBJ2-1 | TRBV28 | CASTSGTGHNEQFF
. | TRBJ2-7 | TRBV4-2 | CASSQDIHGEQYF
. | TRBJ1-3 | TRBV29-1 | CSGSFRDTIYF
. | TRBJ1-2 | TRBV11-2 | CASSLGPGTGDGYGYTF
. | TRBJ1-1 | TRBV7-3 | CASSLTGDGTEAFF
. | TRBJ2-7 | TRBV29-1 | CSVAGTSGALSYEQYF
. | TRBJ1-4 | TRBV5-4 | CASSLWAGGRGEKLFF
. | TRBJ1-5 | TRBV15 | CATSRDQGVGQPQHF
few | TRBJ1-1 | TRBV9 | CASTSGWAMNTEAFF
. | TRBJ1-6 | TRBV9 | CASSVGGGNGSPLHF
. | TRBJ1-2 | TRBV9 | CASSFRDRAIGGYTF
. | TRBJ2-3 | TRBV16 | CASSQSPSRTSTDTQYF
once | TRBJ2-4 | TRBV2 | CASSQADIQYF
. | TRBJ1-5 | TRBV2 | CASRLGGSYSNQPQHF
few | TRBJ1-2 | TRBV6-1 | CASSEAAGADYGYTF
. | TRBJ2-2 | TRBV5-4 | CASSPGRGQTGELFF
. | TRBJ2-7 | TRBV12-3/TRBV12-4 | CASRGREAYEQYF
. | TRBJ1-6 | TRBV12-3/TRBV12-4 | CASSSYNSPLHF
. | TRBJ2-3 | TRBV2 | CATRGDGTQYF
few | TRBJ1-6 | TRBV7-9 | CASSSGGNNSPLHF
. | TRBJ1-1 | TRBV29-1 | CSVGRQINTEAFF
once | TRBJ2-5 | TRBV7-2 | CASSTGPQGQTHF
once | TRBJ2-7 | TRBV19 | CASSTGEEQYF
. | TRBJ1-3 | TRBV5-1 | CASSFRQDGRDTIYF
. | TRBJ1-2 | TRBV2 | CASSEGTGGWGYTF
. | TRBJ1-5 | TRBV2 | CASRRDSNQPQHF
. | TRBJ1-5 | TRBV12-3/TRBV12-4 | CASQARVAQPQHF
. | TRBJ2-3 | TRBV18 | CASSPSEGADTQYF
. | TRBJ1-6 | TRBV7-6 | CASSLAEGGSYNSPLHF
. | TRBJ1-1 | TRBV10-2 | CASSEPGRGGTEAFF
. | TRBJ2-1 | TRBV11-3 | CASSPTSRGAYNEQFF
. | TRBJ1-5 | TRBV12-5 | CASALEDQPQHF